This TCR beta chain appears in the sequencing data of a study of blood T cell repertoires in COVID-19. CDR3 length: 14 residues. Trimming left V 3 bases short and J 6 bases short, with 14 bases between. Germline V gene data show CDR1 as LGHDT and CDR2 as YNNKEL (reference sequence). Assay: immunoSEQ multiplex PCR; the TCRdb copy retains only in-frame clones and omits some. The data contain around 250,000 clones, 86% of them singletons. This clone appeared a few times. The rearrangement joins TRBV3-1 (or the pseudogene TRBV3-2) to TRBJ1-2, with no clear D. This sequence was found in a man aged 18 to 29 who had recovered from COVID-19. The specimen was PBMCs or T cells enriched from blood (not recorded which). The CDR3 DNA follows: TGTGCCAGCAGCCATCGCGCCCGGGGTGATGGCTACACCTTC. Translating gives CASSHRARGDGYTF.